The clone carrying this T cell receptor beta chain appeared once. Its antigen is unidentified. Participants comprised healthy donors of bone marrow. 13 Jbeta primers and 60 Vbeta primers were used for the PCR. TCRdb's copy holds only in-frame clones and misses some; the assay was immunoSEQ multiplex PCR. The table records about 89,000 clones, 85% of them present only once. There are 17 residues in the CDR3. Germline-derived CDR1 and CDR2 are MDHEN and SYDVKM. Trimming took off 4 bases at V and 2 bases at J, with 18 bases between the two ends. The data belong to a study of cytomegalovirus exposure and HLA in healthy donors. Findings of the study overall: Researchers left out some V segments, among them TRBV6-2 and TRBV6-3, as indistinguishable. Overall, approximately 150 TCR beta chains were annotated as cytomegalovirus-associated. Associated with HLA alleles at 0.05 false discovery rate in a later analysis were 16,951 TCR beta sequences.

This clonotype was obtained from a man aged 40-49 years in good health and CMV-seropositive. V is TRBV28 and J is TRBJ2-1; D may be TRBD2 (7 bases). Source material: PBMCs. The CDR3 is CASSSLGASGAYNEQFF. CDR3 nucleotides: TGTGCCAGCAGTTCCTTGGGGGCTAGCGGAGCCTACAATGAGCAGTTCTTC.